One and the same sample provided the 14 T cell receptor beta chains below, sequenced in a study of T cells in Graves' hyperthyroidism and ophthalmopathy. There were TCR beta CDR3 regions amplified from RNA transcripts. HTBI primers were used for first-round RT-PCR of the TCR CDR3. TCRdb processed the multiplex PCR reads anew with MiXCR; each CDR3 protein has one entry. Among roughly 500,000 distinct CDR3 sequences listed, 35% to 50% were seen once. Sequenced material: peripheral blood or thyroid tissue (not recorded which). These receptors originate from an adult woman with Graves' disease, either hyperthyroidism or ophthalmopathy (not recorded which).

This clonotype was found many times. This chain joins TRBV4-1 and TRBJ2-2, with D hard to call. CDR1 and CDR2 (germline): MGHRA, YSYEKL. Between the trimmed V and J ends, which lost 0 bases and 8 bases, there was a span of 10 bases. CDR3 length equals 14 residues. CDR3 sequence: CASSQDYPQGELFF. The DNA for the CDR3 is TGCGCCAGCAGCCAAGATTACCCCCAGGGGGAGCTGTTTTTT.

The chain has TRBV20-1 and TRBJ2-3; a weak D match, TRBD2 (5 bases). The V gene's germline CDR1 is DFQATT and CDR2 SNEGSKA (reference sequence). Trimming removed 6 bases from V and 6 bases from J, with 13 bases in between. The CDR3 contains 12 residues. This CDR3 is CSARPSGDTQYF. The DNA of the CDR3 is TGCAGTGCCCGACCCTCGGGGGATACGCAGTATTTT.

The V and J genes are TRBV29-1 and TRBJ2-5; 12 bases match TRBD1. Germline CDR1 reads SQVTM; CDR2 reads ANQGSEA. J gave up 4 bases and V 6 bases, and 12 bases lay outside the gene matches. The CDR3 totals 16 residues. The CDR3 sequence is CSVNRDRGPGSETQYF. CDR3 coding DNA: TGCAGCGTCAACCGGGACAGGGGGCCCGGCTCAGAGACCCAGTACTTC.

V gene TRBV20-1 combines with J gene TRBJ1-2; perhaps TRBD1 as D (5 bases). The CDR3 consists of 12 residues. Germline V gene data show CDR1 as DFQATT and CDR2 as SNEGSKA (reference sequence). V gave up 0 bases and J gave up 8 bases, with 10 bases separating them. CDR3 in DNA: TGCAGTGCTAGAGATCCTTGGGGGGGCTACACCTTC. Its protein product is CSARDPWGGYTF.

V gene TRBV3-1 combines with J gene TRBJ2-3, with 9 bases that match TRBD2. The J segment lost 1 base and the V segment lost 4 bases, leaving 6 bases of the junction unmatched. Germline V gene lookup returns CDR1 LGHDT and CDR2 YNNKEL (reference sequence). The CDR3 runs 16 residues. This CDR3 is CASSRTSGYGTDTQYF. In nucleotides, the CDR3 is TGTGCCAGCAGCCGCACTAGCGGGTACGGCACAGATACGCAGTATTTT.

The chain joins TRBV2 to TRBJ2-2; either TRBD1 or TRBD2 may supply D (5 bases each). Germline V gene sequence: CDR1 SNHLY, CDR2 FYNNEI. This CDR3 is 16 amino acids long. V was shortened by 5 bases and J by 2 bases, with 15 bases between the two germline ends. Here the CDR3 reads CASSYTGTYNTGELFF. Written as DNA, the CDR3 is TGTGCCAGCAGTTACACGGGGACCTACAACACCGGGGAGCTGTTTTTT.

This chain connects TRBV7-9 to TRBJ1-5; D is ambiguous. V lost 1 base, J lost 9 bases, and 10 bases lay in between. The germline V gene encodes CDR1 SEHNR and CDR2 FQNEAQ (reference sequence). CDR3 length: 13 amino acids. CDR3 DNA: TGTGCCAGCAGCTTAGGGCAGCGTTGGCCCCAGCATTTT. Amino acid sequence: CASSLGQRWPQHF.

The genes are TRBV15 and TRBJ1-3; D is undetermined. Germline CDR1 and CDR2: LNHNV and YYDKDF (reference sequence). The V end was cut by 8 bases, the J end by 0 bases, with 11 bases between. The CDR3 is made up of 14 amino acids. DNA for the CDR3: TGTGCCACCGGCGACACCAGCTCTGGAAACACCATATATTTT. It specifies CATGDTSSGNTIYF.

This clonotype was found a few times. The chain recombines TRBV6-6 with TRBJ1-2, with D possibly matching TRBD1 (6 bases). Germline CDR1 MNHNY, CDR2 SVGAGI (reference sequence). The CDR3 has 13 amino acids. Trimming pared 4 bases from V and 1 base from J, leaving 7 bases between. CDR3 coding DNA: TGTGCCAGCAGTTCAGGGGTTAACTATGGCTACACCTTC. This translates into CASSSGVNYGYTF.

The chain combines TRBV29-1 with TRBJ2-7; 7 positions match TRBD2. The germline V gene has CDR1 SQVTM and CDR2 ANQGSEA. The CDR3 has 15 amino acids. V trimming: 2 bases; J trimming: 4 bases; junction bases outside the gene matches: 11. DNA of the CDR3: TGCAGCGTTGAATTCACGGGGGGAACAGTGTACGAGCAGTACTTC. Its protein product is CSVEFTGGTVYEQYF.

This clonotype was counted ten times or more. The chain is built from TRBV20-1 and TRBJ1-1; D remains unclear. CDR3 length: 13 amino acids. Germline V gene data show CDR1 as DFQATT and CDR2 as SNEGSKA (reference sequence). Trimming took off 2 bases at V and 0 bases at J, with 7 bases between the two ends. CDR3 amino acids: CSARSDMNTEAFF. DNA for the CDR3: TGCAGTGCTAGATCCGATATGAACACTGAAGCTTTCTTT.

V usage is TRBV9 and J usage is TRBJ2-2; 9 bases line up with TRBD2. The CDR3 totals 16 residues. CDR1 and CDR2 (germline): SGDLS, YYNGEE. V was clipped by 0 bases and J by 0 bases; unmatched bases: 0. CDR3 coding DNA: TGTGCCAGCAGCGTAGGGACTAGCGCGAACACCGGGGAGCTGTTTTTT. It translates to CASSVGTSANTGELFF.

This clonotype has ten or more counts. Sequence at one end of the junction differs from germline and may be a read error. The rearrangement uses TRBV2 and TRBJ2-1, with D hard to call. Germline values: CDR1 SNHLY, CDR2 FYNNEI. This CDR3 region has 12 residues. The CDR3, as DNA: TGTGCCAGCAGTTACTCCGACAATGAGCAGTTCTTC. It yields the protein CASSYSDNEQFF.

About this clonotype itself: Its ends do not fully match the called genes, so a read error is possible. The CDR3 DNA sequence: TGCGGGGTACATGACCGGGACCCATCACCCCTCCGCTTT. Its protein is CGVHDRDPSPLRF. The V call is TRBV20-1, the J call TRBJ1-6; TRBD1 is a possible D gene (5 bases). Germline CDR1 is DFQATT and CDR2 is SNEGSKA (reference sequence). This CDR3 contains 13 residues.